These 5 T cell receptor beta chains originate from one sample sequenced in a study of blood T cell repertoires in COVID-19. Assay used: immunoSEQ multiplex PCR; TCRdb lists only in-frame clones, some missing. Of about 410,000 clones listed, approximately 90% were seen once; the top ten hold about 1.6%. The specimen sequenced was peripheral blood. The origin of the receptors is a woman in her 40s with COVID-19, enrolled during active disease.

Details on this clone: The sample contains more than one DNA sequence encoding this CDR3. This chain connects TRBV10-3 to TRBJ2-1, with 7 bases fitting TRBD2. Germline CDR1 ENHRY, CDR2 SYGVKD. This CDR3 contains 17 residues. The trim removed 5 bases at V and 2 bases at J, leaving 12 bases unmatched. The CDR3 spells CAISYVSGGSAYNEQFF. DNA for the CDR3: TGTGCCATCAGTTACGTCAGCGGCGGGAGCGCCTACAATGAGCAGTTCTTC.

V and J are TRBV29-1 and TRBJ1-5; 8 nucleotides align to TRBD1. The CDR3 extends over 15 amino acids. CDR1 and CDR2 (germline): SQVTM, ANQGSEA. The V segment lost 6 bases and the J segment 4 bases; nucleotides outside the gene matches: 11. CDR3 in amino acids: CSVALTGGENQPQHF. The CDR3 DNA is TGCAGCGTGGCCCTAACAGGGGGGGAGAATCAGCCCCAGCATTTT.

The chain recombines TRBV24-1 with TRBJ2-1; tentatively, D is TRBD2 (6 bases). The CDR3 loop spans 13 amino acids. Germline lookup yields CDR1 KGHDR and CDR2 SFDVKD. Trimming pared 10 bases from V and 5 bases from J, leaving 14 bases between. DNA of the CDR3: TGTGCCACGAGGTCGGGACTCCACAATGAGCAGTTCTTC. This sequence encodes CATRSGLHNEQFF.

The chain is built from TRBV2 and TRBJ2-1; no firm D call. The CDR3 contains 13 residues. Trimming removed 6 bases at V and 0 bases at J, with 6 bases between. The germline V gene has CDR1 SNHLY and CDR2 FYNNEI. CDR3 nucleotide sequence: TGTGCCAGCAGGGAGAGCTCCTACAATGAGCAGTTCTTC. Translation: CASRESSYNEQFF.

CDR3 sequence (DNA): TGTGCCAGTAGTACCGCTCTGACAGGGAATAGTGGCTACACCTTC. Protein product: CASSTALTGNSGYTF. This rearrangement joins TRBV19 to TRBJ1-2; 7 positions agree with TRBD1. Trimming cost V 4 bases and J 7 bases; bases outside gene matches: 12. CDR1 and CDR2 (germline): LNHDA, SQIVND (reference sequence). The CDR3 covers 15 residues.